This T cell receptor (beta chain) was observed in a study of blood T cell repertoires in COVID-19. Across the whole study: The cDNA or gDNA used as material had been derived from T cells, B-cell-depleted T cells, or PBMCs.

The CDR3 has 12 residues. V gave up 8 bases and J gave up 3 bases, with 8 bases separating them. From germline, CDR1 is SEHNR and CDR2 FQNEAQ (reference sequence). Repertoires were generated with immunoSEQ multiplex PCR, while TCRdb's copy carries only in-frame clones and drops some. In the table there are roughly 180,000 clones, approximately 86% of which are singletons. This receptor was taken from a man in his 60s who had recovered from COVID-19. Sample: PBMCs or T cells enriched from blood (not recorded which). The chain employs TRBV7-9 and TRBJ1-5; no clear D. The CDR3, as DNA: TGTGCCAGCTGTAGTTCCAATCAGCCCCAGCATTTT. It is translated as CASCSSNQPQHF.